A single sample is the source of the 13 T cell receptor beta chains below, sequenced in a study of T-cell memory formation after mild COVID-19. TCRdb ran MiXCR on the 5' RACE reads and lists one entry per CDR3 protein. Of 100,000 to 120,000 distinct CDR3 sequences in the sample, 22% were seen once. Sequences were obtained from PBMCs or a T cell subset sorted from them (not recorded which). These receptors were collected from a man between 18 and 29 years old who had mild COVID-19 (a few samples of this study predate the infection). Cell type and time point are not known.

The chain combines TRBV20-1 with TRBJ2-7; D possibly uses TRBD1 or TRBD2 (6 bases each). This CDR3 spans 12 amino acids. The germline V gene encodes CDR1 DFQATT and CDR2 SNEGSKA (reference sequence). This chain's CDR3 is CIPKGGPYEQYF. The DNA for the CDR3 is TGCATCCCTAAAGGGGGGCCCTACGAGCAGTACTTC.

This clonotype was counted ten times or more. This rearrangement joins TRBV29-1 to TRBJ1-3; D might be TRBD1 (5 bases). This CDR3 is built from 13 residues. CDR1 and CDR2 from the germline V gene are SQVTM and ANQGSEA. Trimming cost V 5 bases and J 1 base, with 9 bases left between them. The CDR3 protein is CSVWGVSGNTIYF. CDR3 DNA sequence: TGCAGCGTTTGGGGGGTATCTGGAAACACCATATATTTT.

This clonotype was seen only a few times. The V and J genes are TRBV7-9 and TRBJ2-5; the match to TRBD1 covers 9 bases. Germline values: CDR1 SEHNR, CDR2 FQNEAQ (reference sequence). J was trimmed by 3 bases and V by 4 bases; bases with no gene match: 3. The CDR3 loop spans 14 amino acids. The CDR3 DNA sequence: TGTGCCAGCAGCTCCTGGACAGGGGAAGAGACCCAGTACTTC. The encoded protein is CASSSWTGEETQYF.

The CDR3 DNA reads as TGTGCCATCAACCCGGGACAGGGGGCGGACAATGAGCAGTTCTTC. Translating gives CAINPGQGADNEQFF. The gene calls are TRBV10-3 and TRBJ2-1, with 12 nucleotides matching TRBD1. The length of the CDR3 is 15 residues. Germline trimming cut 7 bases from V and 5 bases from J; bases unmatched to any gene: 6. Germline CDR1 ENHRY, CDR2 SYGVKD.

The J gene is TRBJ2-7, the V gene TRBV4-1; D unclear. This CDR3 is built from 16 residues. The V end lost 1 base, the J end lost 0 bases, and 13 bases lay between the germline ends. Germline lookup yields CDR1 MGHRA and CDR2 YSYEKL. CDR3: CASSQVMGWGSYEQYF. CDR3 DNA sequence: TGCGCCAGCAGCCAAGTGATGGGGTGGGGCTCCTACGAGCAGTACTTC.

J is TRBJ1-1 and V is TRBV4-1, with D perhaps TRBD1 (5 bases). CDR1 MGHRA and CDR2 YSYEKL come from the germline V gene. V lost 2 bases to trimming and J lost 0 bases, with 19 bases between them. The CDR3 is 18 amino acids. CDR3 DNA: TGCGCCAGCAGCCAACCCCGGGCAGGGTTAGGTATGAACACTGAAGCTTTCTTT. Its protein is CASSQPRAGLGMNTEAFF.

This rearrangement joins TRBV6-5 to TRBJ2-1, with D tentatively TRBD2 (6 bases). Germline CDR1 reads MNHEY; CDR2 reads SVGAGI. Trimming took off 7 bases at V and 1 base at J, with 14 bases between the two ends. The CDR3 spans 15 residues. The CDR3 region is CASTFAGPSYNEQFF. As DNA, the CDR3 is TGTGCCAGCACGTTTGCGGGGCCATCCTACAATGAGCAGTTCTTC.

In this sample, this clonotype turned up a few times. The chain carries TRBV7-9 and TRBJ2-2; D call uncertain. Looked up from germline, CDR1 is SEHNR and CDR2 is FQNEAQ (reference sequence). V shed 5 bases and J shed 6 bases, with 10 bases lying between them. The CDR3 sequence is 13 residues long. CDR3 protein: CASSPPVSGELFF. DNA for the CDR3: TGTGCCAGCAGCCCCCCTGTCTCCGGGGAGCTGTTTTTT. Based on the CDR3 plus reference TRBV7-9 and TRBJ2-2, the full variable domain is DTGVSQNPRHKITKRGQNVTFRCDPISEHNRLYWYRQTLGQGPEFLTYFQNEAQLEKSRLLSDRFSAERPKGSFSTLEIQRTEQGDSAMYLCASSPPVSGELFFGEGSRLTVL.

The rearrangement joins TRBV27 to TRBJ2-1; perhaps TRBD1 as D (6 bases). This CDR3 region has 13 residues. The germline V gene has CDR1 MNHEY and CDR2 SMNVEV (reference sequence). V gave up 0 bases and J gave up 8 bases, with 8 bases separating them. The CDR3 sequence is CASSLSRGYEQFF. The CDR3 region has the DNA TGTGCCAGCAGTTTATCGAGGGGGTATGAGCAGTTCTTC.

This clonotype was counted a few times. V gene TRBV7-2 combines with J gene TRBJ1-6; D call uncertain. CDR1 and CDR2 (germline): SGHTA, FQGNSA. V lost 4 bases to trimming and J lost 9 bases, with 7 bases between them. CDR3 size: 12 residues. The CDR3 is CASSYLLSPLHF. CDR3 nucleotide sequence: TGTGCCAGCAGCTACCTCCTTTCACCCCTCCACTTT.

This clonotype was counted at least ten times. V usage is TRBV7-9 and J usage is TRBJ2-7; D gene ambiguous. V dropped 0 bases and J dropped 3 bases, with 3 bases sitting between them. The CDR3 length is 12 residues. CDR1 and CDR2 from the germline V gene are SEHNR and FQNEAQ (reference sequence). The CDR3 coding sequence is TGTGCCAGCAGCTTAGCCTACTACGAGCAGTACTTC. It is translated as CASSLAYYEQYF.

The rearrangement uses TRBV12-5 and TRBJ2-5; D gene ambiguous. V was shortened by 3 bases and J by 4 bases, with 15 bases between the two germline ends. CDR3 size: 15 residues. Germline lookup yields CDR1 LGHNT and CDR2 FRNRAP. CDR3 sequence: CASGFHQDGPETQYF. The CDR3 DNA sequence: TGTGCTAGTGGTTTCCACCAGGACGGGCCAGAGACCCAGTACTTC.

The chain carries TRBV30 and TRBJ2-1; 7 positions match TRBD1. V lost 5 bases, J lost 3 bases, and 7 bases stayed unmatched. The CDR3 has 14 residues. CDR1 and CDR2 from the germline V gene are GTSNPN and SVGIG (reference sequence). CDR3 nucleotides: TGTGCCTGGCGGGACAGTCCTGACTACAATGAGCAGTTCTTC. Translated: CAWRDSPDYNEQFF.